One and the same sample provided the 27 T cell receptor beta chains below, sequenced in a study of T cells in localized non-small cell lung cancer. Measured with immunoSEQ multiplex PCR; TCRdb has only the in-frame clones, and not every one. Among fewer than 3,000 clones listed, under 30% were seen once. The specimen was lung tumor tissue, collected before any cancer treatment. The receptor set was obtained from a woman aged 35 to 75 with stage III lung adenocarcinoma.

This clone is classed as large. The chain joins TRBV29-1 to TRBJ2-1; 10 positions match TRBD2. Looked up from germline, CDR1 is SQVTM and CDR2 is ANQGSEA. With V trimmed by 6 bases and J by 4 bases, 6 bases remained unmatched. The CDR3 has 14 residues. CDR3 nucleotide sequence: TGCAGCGTATCCGGGACTAGCGTATACAATGAGCAGTTCTTC. This sequence encodes CSVSGTSVYNEQFF.

This clone was counted only a few times. The gene calls are TRBV6-8 and TRBJ1-2; the match to TRBD1 covers 9 bases. The ends lost 5 bases at V and 3 bases at J; junction bases unmatched: 7. In germline, CDR1 is MNHGY, CDR2 SAAAGT. The CDR3 loop spans 15 amino acids. The CDR3 DNA reads TGTGCCAGCAGTAAGGACAGGGGAATGGACTATGGCTACACCTTC. This sequence encodes CASSKDRGMDYGYTF.

This clone was seen only once. The chain has TRBV28 and TRBJ1-5; no reliable D call. V gave up 4 bases and J gave up 1 base, with 23 bases separating them. Germline V gene sequence: CDR1 MDHEN, CDR2 SYDVKM. This CDR3 spans 19 amino acids. Here the CDR3 reads CASSYGLGTGGRSNQPQHF. DNA for the CDR3: TGTGCCAGCAGTTACGGGTTAGGTACGGGAGGCAGGAGCAATCAGCCCCAGCATTTT.

The chain employs TRBV9 and TRBJ2-7; no clear D. The germline gives CDR1 SGDLS, CDR2 YYNGEE. V lost 4 bases to trimming and J lost 1 base, with 12 bases between them. This CDR3 contains 14 residues. CDR3 nucleotides: TGTGCCAGCAGCTCCTTGGGCAGTTCCTACGAGCAGTACTTC. Translation: CASSSLGSSYEQYF.

V gene TRBV7-5 combines with J gene TRBJ1-1. TRBV7-5 counts as a pseudogene. The CDR3 is made up of 16 amino acids. The CDR3 protein is CASSFNVGSMNTEAFF. Here the CDR3 DNA reads TGTGCCAGCAGCTTTAATGTGGGTAGTATGAACACTGAAGCTTTCTTT.

The sample holds a few counts of this clone. The genes are TRBV28 and TRBJ1-5; 7 nucleotides match TRBD1. V lost 6 bases and J lost 1; bases outside the gene matches: 6. The CDR3 consists of 15 residues. Germline V gives CDR1 MDHEN, CDR2 SYDVKM. Here the CDR3 reads CASRVDRLSNQPQHF. The CDR3 region has the DNA TGTGCCAGCAGGGTGGACAGGCTCAGCAATCAGCCCCAGCATTTT. Supplemented by reference TRBV28 and TRBJ1-5, the full variable domain reads DVKVTQSSRYLVKRTGEKVFLECVQDMDHENMFWYRQDPGLGLRLIYFSYDVKMKEKGDIPEGYSVSREKKERFSLILESASTNQTSMYLCASRVDRLSNQPQHFGDGTRLSIL.

Within the sample, this clone is medium-sized (0.01 to 0.1%). The genes are TRBV9 and TRBJ1-2, with 8 positions matching TRBD1. The junction had 4 bases not matched to a gene; V was cut back by 5 bases and J by 1 base. Germline V gene lookup returns CDR1 SGDLS and CDR2 YYNGEE. CDR3 length: 14 amino acids. This chain's CDR3 is CASRGQASNYGYTF. The CDR3, as DNA: TGTGCCAGCAGGGGACAGGCTAGTAACTATGGCTACACCTTC.

The chain carries TRBV28 and TRBJ2-7; tentative D call: TRBD1 (5 bases). V was trimmed by 8 bases and J by 3 bases, leaving 17 bases between them. The V gene's germline CDR1 is MDHEN and CDR2 SYDVKM. The CDR3 length is 14 residues. The CDR3 DNA sequence: TGTGCCAGCTCGCTTATGCTAGGGGACTACGAGCAGTACTTC. Its protein is CASSLMLGDYEQYF.

This clone is deemed medium-sized (0.01 to 0.1%). This chain joins TRBV11-3 and TRBJ1-1, with a possible D match to TRBD1 (6 bases). This CDR3 has 16 amino acids. The germline V gene encodes CDR1 SGHNT and CDR2 YENEEA. Trimming removed 2 bases from V and 1 base from J, with 14 bases in between. CDR3 amino acids: CASSLIGGGPNTEAFF. The CDR3 DNA reads as TGTGCCAGCAGCTTAATTGGGGGCGGTCCGAACACTGAAGCTTTCTTT.

This clone has just a few counts. V gene TRBV27 combines with J gene TRBJ2-1; D tentatively fits TRBD1 or TRBD2 (5 bases each). The CDR3 spans 18 residues. Trimming cost V 6 bases and J 0 bases, with 21 bases left between them. Germline-derived CDR1 and CDR2 are MNHEY and SMNVEV (reference sequence). CDR3 residues: CASSPNGARDDSYNEQFF. CDR3 DNA: TGTGCCAGCAGCCCGAATGGGGCCCGGGACGACTCCTACAATGAGCAGTTCTTC.

By share, this clone counts as large. The chain carries TRBV9 and TRBJ2-4; D possibly corresponds to TRBD2 (6 bases). The germline V gene has CDR1 SGDLS and CDR2 YYNGEE. CDR3 length: 14 residues. V was shortened by 4 bases and J by 2 bases, with 10 bases between the two germline ends. CDR3 sequence (DNA): TGTGCCAGCAGCCCGGGGAGGTCCAAAAACATTCAGTACTTC. This gives the protein CASSPGRSKNIQYF.

The chain employs TRBV6-7 and TRBJ2-1, with D possibly being TRBD2 (8 bases). TRBV6-7 falls under the ORF class, with uncertain function. V was clipped by 5 bases and J by 15 bases, with 17 bases between them. The CDR3 runs 12 residues. This chain's CDR3 is CASSEAGDRTFF. CDR3 coding DNA: TGTGCCAGCAGTGAAGCGGGGGACAGAACGTTCTTC.

The V and J genes are TRBV2 and TRBJ2-1; no firm D call. The CDR3 length is 13 residues. The V and J ends lost 6 bases and 3 bases respectively, with 9 bases between them. Germline V CDR1 and CDR2: SNHLY, FYNNEI. CDR3 in DNA: TGTGCCAGCAGAGAGGACGGCTACAATGAGCAGTTCTTC. It yields the protein CASREDGYNEQFF.

The V call is TRBV19, the J call TRBJ1-1; perhaps TRBD1 as D (6 bases). V was trimmed by 6 bases and J by 4 bases, leaving 12 bases between them. Germline V gives CDR1 LNHDA, CDR2 SQIVND (reference sequence). The CDR3 totals 13 residues. The CDR3 DNA is TGTGCCAGTAGGAACAGGGATCGCACTGAAGCTTTCTTT. It codes for CASRNRDRTEAFF.

The genes are TRBV18 and TRBJ2-4; D perhaps matches TRBD2 (7 bases). Trimming took off 4 bases at V and 8 bases at J, with 18 bases between the two ends. Germline V lookup: CDR1 KGHSH, CDR2 LQKENI. This CDR3 is built from 15 residues. The CDR3 DNA sequence: TGTGCCAGCTCACTGGGACAACTAGCGTCTGACATTCAGTACTTC. The encoded protein is CASSLGQLASDIQYF.

A few counts support this clone. The chain employs TRBV28 and TRBJ1-2; D gene ambiguous. The length of the CDR3 is 12 residues. Looked up from germline, CDR1 is MDHEN and CDR2 is SYDVKM. V dropped 2 bases and J dropped 6 bases, with 7 bases sitting between them. This CDR3 reads CASSLLIDGYTF. For the CDR3, the DNA is TGTGCCAGCAGTTTACTGATAGATGGCTACACCTTC.

By share, this clone counts as medium-sized. The chain employs TRBV6-8 and TRBJ2-7; no reliable D call. The CDR3 is 12 amino acids. CDR1 and CDR2 from the germline V gene are MNHGY and SAAAGT. Trimming left V 2 bases short and J 6 bases short, with 8 bases between. The DNA for the CDR3 is TGTGCCAGCAGTTACCCTCGTTCCGAGCAGTACTTC. Its protein product is CASSYPRSEQYF.

CDR3 in amino acids: CATSRDRDNSPLHF. The CDR3 nucleotides read TGTGCCACCAGCCGGGACAGGGATAATTCACCCCTCCACTTT. The gene calls are TRBV15 and TRBJ1-6, with 9 positions matching TRBD1. Germline loops: CDR1 LNHNV, CDR2 YYDKDF (reference sequence). The V gene end was trimmed by 5 bases and the J gene end by 5 bases; junction bases not matched to a gene: 1. The CDR3 extends over 14 amino acids.

There are a few counts of this clone. The chain has TRBV2 and TRBJ1-5, with 7 positions matching TRBD1. This CDR3 comprises 16 residues. Germline CDR1 and CDR2: SNHLY and FYNNEI. Trimming at V came to 8 bases and at J to 1 base, leaving 11 bases not matched to a gene. In DNA, the CDR3 is TGTGCCAGCGGAATTACAGGGGCTCTAAGCAATCAGCCCCAGCATTTT. It is translated as CASGITGALSNQPQHF.

Worth noting for this clone: At one boundary the junction diverges from the germline segment, which might be a read error. This chain links TRBV5-1 with TRBJ2-7; 7 bases map to TRBD1. Germline CDR1 SGHRS, CDR2 YFSETQ. The CDR3 extends over 14 amino acids. The chain's CDR3 is CASSLGGGSNEQYF. As DNA, the CDR3 is TGCGCCAGCAGCTTGGGAGGGGGCTCCAACGAGCAGTACTTC. The full variable domain, rest sourced from reference TRBV5-1 and TRBJ2-7, is KAGVTQTPRYLIKTRGQQVTLSCSPISGHRSVSWYQQTPGQGLQFLFEYFSETQRNKGNFPGRFSGRQFSNSRSEMNVSTLELGDSALYLCASSLGGGSNEQYFGPGTRLTVT.

This clone was observed a handful of times. The chain couples TRBV19 to TRBJ2-5; 8 bases line up with TRBD1. Germline V gives CDR1 LNHDA, CDR2 SQIVND (reference sequence). The CDR3 contains 15 residues. V lost 2 bases to trimming and J lost 5 bases; unmatched junction nucleotides: 7. The CDR3 DNA sequence: TGTGCCAGTAGTATAATCGCAGGGGGCGGGGAGACCCAGTACTTC. Protein product: CASSIIAGGGETQYF. Variable domain in full (rest from reference TRBV19 and TRBJ2-5): DGGITQSPKYLFRKEGQNVTLSCEQNLNHDAMYWYRQDPGQGLRLIYYSQIVNDFQKGDIAEGYSVSREKKESFPLTVTSAQKNPTAFYLCASSIIAGGGETQYFGPGTRLLVL.

This clone is labeled as medium-sized. V gene TRBV11-3 combines with J gene TRBJ2-7, with 8 bases aligning to TRBD2. The germline gives CDR1 SGHNT, CDR2 YENEEA. This CDR3 is built from 14 residues. Losses at the gene ends were 3 bases for V and 6 bases for J; bases not matched to a gene: 7. CDR3 DNA: TGTGCCAGCAGCTTTGGCGGGAGGAGTGGCGAGCAGTACTTC. Amino acids: CASSFGGRSGEQYF.

This clone was seen a few times. This chain connects TRBV11-3 to TRBJ2-1; D may be TRBD2 (7 bases). CDR3 length: 15 residues. The V gene lost 7 bases and the J gene lost 4 bases, with 17 bases spanning the gap. Germline CDR1 reads SGHNT; CDR2 reads YENEEA. This chain's CDR3 is CASIIGRGLYNEQFF. CDR3 DNA: TGTGCCAGCATCATCGGCAGGGGACTATACAATGAGCAGTTCTTC.

This chain links TRBV18 with TRBJ2-7; 8 nucleotides agree with TRBD2. J gave up 0 bases and V 4 bases, and 2 bases lay outside the gene matches. The CDR3 runs to 14 residues. Germline CDR1 is KGHSH and CDR2 is LQKENI. The CDR3 reads CASSQLADSYEQYF. The CDR3 DNA follows: TGTGCCAGCTCACAACTAGCGGACTCCTACGAGCAGTACTTC.

The chain recombines TRBV15 with TRBJ2-5, with D perhaps matching TRBD2 (5 bases). V was cut by 0 bases and J by 5 bases, with 13 bases left in between. CDR1 LNHNV and CDR2 YYDKDF come from the germline V gene (reference sequence). The CDR3 covers 15 residues. The DNA of the CDR3 is TGTGCCACCAGCAGAGATGCGGGCGGGCGGGAGACCCAGTACTTC. It encodes CATSRDAGGRETQYF.

This clone was counted between two and nine times. The CDR3: CASSYEGGRIHEQYF. DNA of the CDR3: TGTGCCAGCAGTTACGAGGGGGGCAGAATCCACGAGCAGTACTTC. This chain links TRBV6-8 with TRBJ2-7; either TRBD1 or TRBD2 may fit D (6 bases each). The CDR3 has 15 amino acids. Germline CDR1 is MNHGY and CDR2 is SAAAGT. V shed 2 bases and J shed 5 bases, with 16 bases lying between them.

In its sample, this clone is large. The chain joins TRBV11-3 to TRBJ2-7, with D perhaps TRBD1 (6 bases). CDR1 and CDR2 (germline): SGHNT, YENEEA. The CDR3 sequence is 15 residues long. Between the trimmed V and J ends, which lost 5 bases and 2 bases, there was a span of 16 bases. The CDR3 DNA is TGTGCCAGCAGCCCGACCTCAGGGGACCCCTACGAGCAGTACTTC. Translating gives CASSPTSGDPYEQYF.